The 24 T cell receptor beta chains listed next were all sequenced from one sample in a study of vaccination and CD4 T cells after COVID-19. The assay that was used to sequence DNA from cultured CD4+ T cells was the Oncomine TCR Beta short-read assay. One entry per CDR3 protein, called by TCRdb with MiXCR from the PCR reads. The data show under 20,000 distinct CDR3 sequences, 35% to 50% seen once. The treatment was: 10-day PBMC culture with coronavirus spike peptide pools or control peptides (ViraFEST assay). The antigens for these receptors are not known. Source: CD4+ T cells from blood, cultured in vitro, taken after SARS-CoV-2 vaccination. These receptors all stem from a human donor who had recovered from COVID-19.

V and J are TRBV2 and TRBJ1-5; D call uncertain. CDR3 length equals 13 residues. Per the germline V gene, CDR1 is SNHLY and CDR2 is FYNNEI. V was trimmed by 7 bases and J by 0 bases, leaving 7 bases between them. The CDR3 DNA reads TGTGCCAGCAAAAAAGATAGCAATCAGCCCCAGCATTTT. Translating gives CASKKDSNQPQHF.

The chain combines TRBV7-8 with TRBJ2-7, with 10 bases matching TRBD2. The length of the CDR3 is 15 residues. V was clipped by 5 bases and J by 2 bases; unmatched bases: 6. Germline-derived CDR1 and CDR2 are SGHVS and FQNEAQ. CDR3 coding DNA: TGTGCCAGCAGCCCTAGCGGGGGAGGCACCTACGAGCAGTACTTC. It yields the protein CASSPSGGGTYEQYF.

The V gene is TRBV7-2, the J gene TRBJ1-2, with D maybe TRBD1 (5 bases). Germline-derived CDR1 and CDR2 are SGHTA and FQGNSA. V lost 3 bases, J lost 7 bases, and 9 bases lay in between. The CDR3 is 12 residues long. CDR3 nucleotide sequence: TGTGCCAGCAGCTTGGGGGGTACTGGCTACACCTTC. Its translation is CASSLGGTGYTF.

This clonotype turned up a few times. The chain uses TRBV20-1 and TRBJ2-3, with D maybe TRBD2 (6 bases). V lost 4 bases to trimming and J lost 1 base, with 15 bases between them. The CDR3 has 15 residues. The germline CDR1 and CDR2 sequences are DFQATT and SNEGSKA (reference sequence). For the CDR3, the DNA is TGCAGTGCTATCCCCGGGGTAGCGGGCACAGATACGCAGTATTTT. Its translation: CSAIPGVAGTDTQYF.

J is TRBJ2-1 and V is TRBV19; 7 positions match TRBD1. CDR3 length: 13 amino acids. The V gene end was trimmed by 5 bases and the J gene end by 4 bases; junction bases not matched to a gene: 2. Germline V gives CDR1 LNHDA, CDR2 SQIVND (reference sequence). CDR3 coding DNA: TGTGCCAGTAGTGCCAGGGGGTACAATGAGCAGTTCTTC. Translation: CASSARGYNEQFF.

The chain combines TRBV19 with TRBJ1-5; 10 bases map to TRBD1. The CDR3 is 14 amino acids. With V trimmed by 5 bases and J by 7 bases, 5 bases remained unmatched. Germline V gene lookup returns CDR1 LNHDA and CDR2 SQIVND (reference sequence). This CDR3 is CASSGTGDGQPQHF. CDR3 DNA: TGTGCCAGTAGTGGGACAGGGGATGGGCAGCCCCAGCATTTT. Variable domain in full (rest from reference TRBV19 and TRBJ1-5): DGGITQSPKYLFRKEGQNVTLSCEQNLNHDAMYWYRQDPGQGLRLIYYSQIVNDFQKGDIAEGYSVSREKKESFPLTVTSAQKNPTAFYLCASSGTGDGQPQHFGDGTRLSIL.

The V and J genes are TRBV28 and TRBJ1-3; 7 nucleotides align to TRBD1. Germline V lookup: CDR1 MDHEN, CDR2 SYDVKM. Unmatched junction bases numbered 4, after V lost 6 bases and J lost 2 bases. CDR3 length equals 14 residues. This CDR3 is CASRRQGTGNTIYF. CDR3 in DNA: TGTGCCAGCAGGAGACAGGGCACTGGAAACACCATATATTTT.

J is TRBJ1-1 and V is TRBV9; D is unclear. This CDR3 is built from 13 residues. Germline CDR1 reads SGDLS; CDR2 reads YYNGEE. Trimming took 0 bases from V and 5 from J, leaving 8 bases between them. Here the CDR3 DNA reads TGTGCCAGCAGCGTAGCGGGTAGAACTGAAGCTTTCTTT. Its protein product is CASSVAGRTEAFF. Using reference TRBV9 and TRBJ1-1 for the parts outside the CDR3, the full variable domain is DSGVTQTPKHLITATGQRVTLRCSPRSGDLSVYWYQQSLDQGLQFLIQYYNGEERAKGNILERFSAQQFPDLHSELNLSSLELGDSALYFCASSVAGRTEAFFGQGTRLTVV.

J is TRBJ1-6 and V is TRBV12-3 or TRBV12-4, with D possibly being TRBD1 (5 bases). The CDR3 consists of 14 residues. V was trimmed by 6 bases and J by 5 bases, leaving 11 bases between them. CDR3 nucleotide sequence: TGTGCCAGCAGCCAAGCAGGGCATAATTCACCCCTCCACTTT. Protein: CASSQAGHNSPLHF.

The chain joins TRBV11-3 to TRBJ2-7, with 9 bases identical to TRBD2. CDR3 length: 16 residues. Germline V gene sequence: CDR1 SGHNT, CDR2 YENEEA. After removal of 3 bases from V and 2 bases from J, the junction contained 8 bases not matched to a gene. The CDR3 sequence: CASSLALAGGTYEQYF. The CDR3 region has the DNA TGTGCCAGCAGCTTGGCTCTGGCGGGAGGGACCTACGAGCAGTACTTC.

This clonotype was seen more than once but under ten times. This rearrangement joins TRBV7-6 to TRBJ1-1, with 7 bases aligning to TRBD1. The junction had 2 bases not matched to a gene; V was cut back by 1 base and J by 0 bases. This CDR3 spans 15 amino acids. Germline values: CDR1 SGHVS, CDR2 FNYEAQ. CDR3 in amino acids: CASSLDGTVNTEAFF. CDR3 coding DNA: TGTGCCAGCAGCTTAGACGGGACAGTGAACACTGAAGCTTTCTTT.

This clonotype was seen a few times. V and J are TRBV19 and TRBJ1-2, with no clear D. Germline lookup yields CDR1 LNHDA and CDR2 SQIVND (reference sequence). This CDR3 region has 15 residues. V was trimmed by 0 bases and J by 1 base, leaving 9 bases between them. CDR3 loop: CASSIEGYSNYGYTF. CDR3 DNA sequence: TGTGCCAGTAGTATAGAAGGGTATAGTAACTATGGCTACACCTTC.

This chain connects TRBV27 to TRBJ2-1; tentatively, D is TRBD1 or TRBD2 (5 bases each). This CDR3 has 15 residues. Trimming removed 6 bases from V and 1 base from J, with 13 bases in between. Germline assignment: CDR1 MNHEY and CDR2 SMNVEV (reference sequence). The CDR3 is CASRRDASSYNEQFF. The CDR3 DNA sequence: TGTGCCAGCAGACGGGACGCCTCGTCCTACAATGAGCAGTTCTTC.

The chain couples TRBV27 to TRBJ1-2; D not certain. The germline gives CDR1 MNHEY, CDR2 SMNVEV (reference sequence). The CDR3 has 14 residues. V was trimmed by 6 bases and J by 2 bases, leaving 13 bases between them. The CDR3 bases are TGTGCCAGCAGAAAGCAAGGACCGAACTATGGCTACACCTTC. It yields the protein CASRKQGPNYGYTF.

This clonotype was counted a few times. The V call is TRBV19, the J call TRBJ1-1; no clear D gene. V was trimmed by 4 bases and J by 3 bases, leaving 12 bases between them. This CDR3 has 14 residues. Germline V gives CDR1 LNHDA, CDR2 SQIVND (reference sequence). The CDR3: CASSTRATHTEAFF. The CDR3 bases are TGTGCCAGTAGTACGCGGGCGACGCACACTGAAGCTTTCTTT.

The V gene is TRBV6-1, the J gene TRBJ1-2, with 9 nucleotides matching TRBD1. Trimming cost V 6 bases and J 8 bases; bases outside gene matches: 7. The V gene's germline CDR1 is MNHNS and CDR2 SASEGT. The CDR3 consists of 13 residues. CDR3 bases: TGTGCCAGCAGGGGACAGGGAGTATGGGGCTACACCTTC. Its protein is CASRGQGVWGYTF.

The chain joins TRBV6-2 or TRBV6-3 to TRBJ1-1; D is ambiguous. V was trimmed by 4 bases and J by 1 base, leaving 7 bases between them. The CDR3 loop spans 13 amino acids. From germline, CDR1 is MNHEY and CDR2 SVGEGT. CDR3 DNA: TGTGCCAGCAGTTTAGAGGGGAACACTGAAGCTTTCTTT. It encodes CASSLEGNTEAFF.

The chain employs TRBV7-2 and TRBJ1-5; D is possibly TRBD1 (5 bases). The CDR3 is 14 residues long. Germline CDR1 and CDR2: SGHTA and FQGNSA. V lost 1 base and J lost 16, with 20 bases in between. Here the CDR3 DNA reads TGTGCCAGCAGCTTAGGGTGGGACTTGGCGAGGCTACATTTT. Protein product: CASSLGWDLARLHF.

The J gene is TRBJ1-2, the V gene TRBV28; D might be TRBD1 (5 bases). The V end lost 6 bases, the J end lost 8 bases, and 16 bases lay between the germline ends. This CDR3 is built from 13 residues. Germline V gene data show CDR1 as MDHEN and CDR2 as SYDVKM. CDR3 bases: TGTGCCAGCAGATCCGGGACCGCGAGGGGCTACACCTTC. This encodes CASRSGTARGYTF.

The chain has TRBV19 and TRBJ2-5; D may be TRBD1 (6 bases). Germline lookup yields CDR1 LNHDA and CDR2 SQIVND (reference sequence). The V and J ends lost 5 bases and 5 bases respectively, with 15 bases between them. This CDR3 region has 14 residues. DNA for the CDR3: TGTGCCAGTAGTGTGAGGCTGGGGGCGGAGACCCAGTACTTC. Translation gives CASSVRLGAETQYF.

V gene TRBV20-1 combines with J gene TRBJ2-7; 10 positions match TRBD2. Germline trimming cut 6 bases from V and 0 bases from J; bases unmatched to any gene: 8. The germline V gene has CDR1 DFQATT and CDR2 SNEGSKA (reference sequence). CDR3 length: 15 amino acids. Here the CDR3 reads CSAATSGWSSYEQYF. The CDR3 DNA follows: TGCAGTGCAGCGACTAGCGGGTGGAGCTCCTACGAGCAGTACTTC.

The chain employs TRBV30 and TRBJ2-5; D is unclear. In germline, CDR1 is GTSNPN, CDR2 SVGIG (reference sequence). CDR3 size: 13 residues. V was clipped by 6 bases and J by 8 bases, with 19 bases between them. CDR3 amino acids: CACTETQRGTQYF. In nucleotides, the CDR3 is TGTGCCTGTACCGAGACGCAGAGAGGAACCCAGTACTTC.

The chain couples TRBV19 to TRBJ2-5; possibly TRBD2 for D (7 bases). The germline CDR1 and CDR2 sequences are LNHDA and SQIVND (reference sequence). Trimming pared 7 bases from V and 4 bases from J, leaving 16 bases between. The CDR3 sequence is 14 residues long. The CDR3 reads CASTRGGVGETQYF. CDR3 nucleotides: TGTGCCAGTACCCGAGGGGGGGTGGGAGAGACCCAGTACTTC.

The chain joins TRBV6-2 or TRBV6-3 to TRBJ2-7, with D tentatively TRBD1 (5 bases). From germline, CDR1 is MNHEY and CDR2 SVGEGT. The CDR3 has 15 residues. V dropped 7 bases and J dropped 0 bases, with 16 bases sitting between them. The CDR3, as DNA: TGTGCCAGCACCTCGACAGATCCTCCCTCCTACGAGCAGTACTTC. It yields the protein CASTSTDPPSYEQYF.